Listed below are T cell receptor beta chains from one sample, sequenced in a study of blood T cells in healthy people across ages. TCRdb ran MiXCR on the 5' RACE reads and lists one entry per CDR3 protein. The sample holds around 650,000 distinct CDR3 sequences, over 40% seen once. Sequenced input: blood. These receptors all come from a man older than 75 in good health. Both conserved end residues are part of each CDR3. A D gene is named only where the DNA matches it firmly. Only some rows state a clone size, as once, few, many or a class for expanded clones.

V	J	size	D	length	DNA	CDR3
TRBV25-1	TRBJ2-4	-	TRBD1	15	TGTGCCAGCAGTGAATCGGGACAGGGGTTAAACATTCAGTACTTC	CASSESGQGLNIQYF
TRBV29-1	TRBJ2-7	-	-	16	TGCAGCGTTGGTTTCTATAGGGGGTTATCGTCCTACGAGCAGTACTTC	CSVGFYRGLSSYEQYF
TRBV6-5	TRBJ2-7	-	-	15	TGTGCCAGCAGTTACGGGGTCAGCGGCCAGTACGAGCAGTACTTC	CASSYGVSGQYEQYF
TRBV20-1	TRBJ2-1	-	TRBD2	19	TGCAGTGCTAGTTGGGTTTTAGGGACTAGCGGGAGTTTGGCCAATGAGCAGTTCTTC	CSASWVLGTSGSLANEQFF
TRBV5-1	TRBJ1-2	-	-	13	TGCGCCGGCAGCTTTGATGGAAACTATGGCTACACCTTC	CAGSFDGNYGYTF
TRBV3-1	TRBJ2-5	-	TRBD2	17	TGTGCCAGCAGCCAAGATCGGGTTCTAGCGGGGGGGGAGACCCAGTACTTC	CASSQDRVLAGGETQYF
TRBV12-3/TRBV12-4	TRBJ1-2	few	-	14	TGTGCCAGCAGTTTAGCAGGGCAACACTATGGCTACACCTTC	CASSLAGQHYGYTF
TRBV15	TRBJ2-7	-	-	13	TGTGCCACCAGCAGAGATACCGTCGGGGAGCAGTACTTC	CATSRDTVGEQYF
TRBV4-2	TRBJ2-7	few	TRBD1	16	TGTGCCAGCAGCCAACAATCCGGGACAGGGGTGTACGAGCAGTACTTC	CASSQQSGTGVYEQYF
TRBV6-5	TRBJ2-7	-	TRBD2	16	TGTGCCAGCAGGTCTAGCGGGACGGGGGGTTCCTACGAGCAGTACTTC	CASRSSGTGGSYEQYF
TRBV7-3	TRBJ2-1	many	TRBD2	15	TGTGCCAGCAGCTTATTAGCGGGAGGGCCGACTGAGCAGTTCTTC	CASSLLAGGPTEQFF
TRBV2	TRBJ2-2	-	-	18	TGTGCCAGCAGTGAAGCGCTTCGACGGAAATTGAACACCGGGGAGCTGTTTTTT	CASSEALRRKLNTGELFF
TRBV28	TRBJ1-2	-	-	12	TGTGCCAGCCTCAAAAACAGGGCTGGCTACACCTTC	CASLKNRAGYTF
TRBV4-3	TRBJ2-5	-	-	15	TGCGCCAGCAGCCAAGTTTATACCTCTCAAGAGACCCAGTACTTC	CASSQVYTSQETQYF
TRBV7-2	TRBJ2-7	-	TRBD2	17	TGTGCCAGCAGCCAACATGGGTCCGGGGGGGGATACAATGAGCAGTACTTC	CASSQHGSGGGYNEQYF
TRBV20-1	TRBJ2-1	-	-	12	TGCAGTGGGACAGTATCCTACAATGAGCAGTTCTTC	CSGTVSYNEQFF
TRBV19	TRBJ2-3	-	-	13	TGTGCCAGTAGATCAGGGAACGCAGATACGCAGTATTTT	CASRSGNADTQYF
TRBV2	TRBJ2-7	-	-	14	TGTGCCAGCATATATAGCGAAGGAGGCTACGAGCAGTACTTC	CASIYSEGGYEQYF
TRBV6-1	TRBJ1-6	-	-	14	TGTGCCAGCACAGCGGCCAGTGGAAATTCACCCCTCCACTTT	CASTAASGNSPLHF
TRBV20-1	TRBJ2-1	once	-	11	TGCAGTAAGCTAGGGGATAATGAGCAGTTCTTC	CSKLGDNEQFF
TRBV7-2	TRBJ2-7	many	-	14	TGTGCCAGCAGCTTAGACAGGGCCTACTACGAGCAGTACTTC	CASSLDRAYYEQYF
TRBV11-1	TRBJ2-7	few	TRBD2	13	TGTGCCAGCAGCCGGGAGAGGGAGGGCGAGCAGTACTTC	CASSREREGEQYF
TRBV6-5	TRBJ2-7	-	TRBD2	15	TGTGCCAGCAGTTCCCGGGGTAGCGGGAGTGGTGAGCAGTACTTC	CASSSRGSGSGEQYF
TRBV7-9	TRBJ2-5	-	-	13	TGTGCCAGCAACCACGGGGTCCAAGAGACCCAGTACTTC	CASNHGVQETQYF
TRBV6-1	TRBJ1-2	few	-	13	TGTGCCAGCATAGGGGGTCCTGACTATGGCTACACCTTC	CASIGGPDYGYTF
TRBV20-1	TRBJ2-3	few	-	13	TGCAGTGCATCGACTAGTGAGGCGGGGACGCAGTATTTT	CSASTSEAGTQYF
TRBV27	TRBJ1-1	many	-	12	TGTGCCAGCAGACGGGGGATTACTGAAGCTTTCTTT	CASRRGITEAFF
TRBV6-4	TRBJ1-2	-	-	14	TGTGCCAGCTTGACGGACAGAACTTCCTATGGCTACACCTTC	CASLTDRTSYGYTF
TRBV15	TRBJ2-4	-	TRBD2	19	TGTGCCACCAGCAGAGCGACTAGCGGGCCAACCCTGGGAGGGAACATTCAGTACTTC	CATSRATSGPTLGGNIQYF
TRBV5-1	TRBJ1-1	few	-	15	TGCGCCAGCAGCCCCTGGACCGCCGGGAACACTGAAGCTTTCTTT	CASSPWTAGNTEAFF
TRBV6-1	TRBJ1-5	-	-	15	TGTGCCAGCAGTGAACCAGTAAATAGCAATCAGCCCCAGCATTTT	CASSEPVNSNQPQHF
TRBV4-2	TRBJ2-3	few	TRBD1	19	TGTGCCAGCAGCCAAGAACCGGTAGCAGGGACAGGGCGCACAGATACGCAGTATTTT	CASSQEPVAGTGRTDTQYF
TRBV14	TRBJ2-3	few	TRBD1	15	TGTGCCAGCAGCCCCCTGACAGGGTTTATTGCTACGCAGTATTTT	CASSPLTGFIATQYF
TRBV20-1	TRBJ2-7	-	TRBD1	13	TGCAGTGCTGGAGGACAGGGGATATACGAGCAGTACTTC	CSAGGQGIYEQYF
TRBV5-6	TRBJ2-4	-	TRBD1	14	TGTGCCAGCAGACCCAGGGGGGCCAAAAACATTCAGTACTTC	CASRPRGAKNIQYF
TRBV2	TRBJ2-7	-	-	14	TGTGCCAGTAAAGGACTAATCAATTCCTACGAGCAGTACTTC	CASKGLINSYEQYF
TRBV3-1	TRBJ1-5	few	-	14	TGTGCCAGCAGCCAAGGTCGGGCGAATCAGCCCCAGCATTTT	CASSQGRANQPQHF
TRBV29-1	TRBJ2-7	few	TRBD2	14	TGCAGCGTTGAAGAGGCGGGAGGGCCTCGCGAGCAGTACTTC	CSVEEAGGPREQYF
TRBV20-1	TRBJ1-2	-	-	13	TGCAGTGCTAGCGACGGGGGGTCCTATGGCTACACCTTC	CSASDGGSYGYTF
TRBV6-2/TRBV6-3	TRBJ2-7	-	TRBD2	16	TGTGCCAGCAGTAGACGCGGACTAGCGGGAGTTCAGGAGCAGTACTTC	CASSRRGLAGVQEQYF
TRBV19	TRBJ1-1	-	-	14	TGTGCCAGTACCCAGACAGGAGTCAACACTGAAGCTTTCTTT	CASTQTGVNTEAFF
TRBV7-2	TRBJ1-2	many	-	12	TGTGCCAGCAGCCCGATAGGGGCGTCGTACACCTTC	CASSPIGASYTF
TRBV6-2/TRBV6-3	TRBJ2-5	-	TRBD1	13	TGTGCCAGCAGTTCTGGGACAGGGGTTGTTCGGTACTTC	CASSSGTGVVRYF
TRBV28	TRBJ2-6	few	-	16	TGTGCCAGCAGTTTATGGGGCCGCTCTGGGGCCAACGTCCTGACTTTC	CASSLWGRSGANVLTF
TRBV7-2	TRBJ1-2	-	-	14	TGTGCCAGCAGCTTAGCTATCGGGGGGTTTGGCTACACCTTC	CASSLAIGGFGYTF
TRBV20-1	TRBJ1-5	few	TRBD1	15	TGCAGTGCCGAACCGGGACAGGGGGCATATCAGCCCCAGCATTTT	CSAEPGQGAYQPQHF
TRBV9	TRBJ2-3	few	TRBD2	16	TGTGCCAGCAGCGTAGTAGCGGGAGTGACGGGGGATACGCAGTATTTT	CASSVVAGVTGDTQYF
TRBV12-3/TRBV12-4	TRBJ2-7	-	TRBD1	14	TGTGCCAGCAAAGCCGGACAGGGGTGGTACGAGCAGTACTTC	CASKAGQGWYEQYF
TRBV24-1	TRBJ1-5	-	TRBD1	18	TGTGCCACCAGTGATTCCGGGACAGGGGGCTGGGGCAATCAGCCCCAGCATTTT	CATSDSGTGGWGNQPQHF
TRBV20-1	TRBJ2-7	-	TRBD2	14	TGCAGTGCCCCGTCGGAGCGGGGTTCCTACGAGCAGTACTTC	CSAPSERGSYEQYF
TRBV11-3	TRBJ2-7	-	TRBD2	18	TGTGCCAGCAGCCCTGGACTAGCGGGGGCCCTTCTTGGGGACGAGCAGTACTTC	CASSPGLAGALLGDEQYF
TRBV2	TRBJ2-5	-	-	10	TGTGCCAGTAGCCGGGACTCGCAGTACTTC	CASSRDSQYF
TRBV6-2/TRBV6-3	TRBJ2-5	-	TRBD2	17	TGTGCCAGCAGTTACGACCCACTAGCGGGGGGCATAGAGACCCAGTACTTC	CASSYDPLAGGIETQYF
TRBV2	TRBJ2-7	-	TRBD1	15	TGTGCCAGCGGAGGGTCGGACAGGGTCTCCTACGAGCAGTACTTC	CASGGSDRVSYEQYF
TRBV6-1	TRBJ1-4	-	-	13	TGTGCCAGCAGCGGGCAGCTTAATGAAAAACTGTTTTTT	CASSGQLNEKLFF
TRBV20-1	TRBJ2-7	-	TRBD2	15	TGCAGTGCGAGAACACCGGGACTAGAACGGTACGAGCAGTACTTC	CSARTPGLERYEQYF
TRBV9	TRBJ2-1	-	-	13	TGCGCCAGCAGCCCCGGAAGACCCAATGAGCAGTTCTTC	CASSPGRPNEQFF
TRBV24-1	TRBJ2-1	-	-	13	TGTGCCACCAGTGATACCGGCTATCCAGAGCAGTTCTTC	CATSDTGYPEQFF